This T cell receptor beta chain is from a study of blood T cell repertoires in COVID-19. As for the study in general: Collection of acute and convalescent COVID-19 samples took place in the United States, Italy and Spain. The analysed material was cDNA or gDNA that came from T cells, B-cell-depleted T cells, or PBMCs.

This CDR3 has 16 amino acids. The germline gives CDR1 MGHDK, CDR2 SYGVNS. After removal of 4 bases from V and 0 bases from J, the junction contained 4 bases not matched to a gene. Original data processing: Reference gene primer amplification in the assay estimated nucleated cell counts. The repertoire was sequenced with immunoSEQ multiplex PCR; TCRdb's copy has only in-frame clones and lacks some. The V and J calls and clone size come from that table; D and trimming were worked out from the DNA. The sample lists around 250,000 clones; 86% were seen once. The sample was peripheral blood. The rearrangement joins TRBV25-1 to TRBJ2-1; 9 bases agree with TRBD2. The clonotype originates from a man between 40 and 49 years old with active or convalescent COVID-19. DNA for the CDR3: TGTGCCAGCAGTGCCCTAGCGGGGAGCTCCTACAATGAGCAGTTCTTC. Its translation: CASSALAGSSYNEQFF.